This T cell receptor beta chain comes out of a study of early T cells in non-severe SARS-CoV-2 infection. The V end was cut by 0 bases, the J end by 5 bases, with 5 bases between. Germline CDR1 and CDR2: LNHNV and YYDKDF (reference sequence). The CDR3 loop spans 12 amino acids. The protocol attached unique molecular identifiers to individual cDNA molecules. A single record per CDR3 protein comes from TCRdb applying MiXCR to the 5' RACE reads. The sample records 48,000 or so distinct CDR3 sequences, under 7.5% being singletons. The sequencing here drew on whole blood, taken at baseline. The TCR originated in an adult who was a healthcare worker with PCR-confirmed SARS-CoV-2 infection or an uninfected control (not recorded which). The chain couples TRBV15 to TRBJ2-7; no firm D call. In nucleotides, the CDR3 is TGTGCCACCAGCAGAGATAAAAACGAGCAGTACTTC. Encoded protein: CATSRDKNEQYF.